What follows is one T cell receptor beta chain and its context. Its antigen remains unidentified. This sample's time point: pretreatment peripheral blood. The study enrolled patients with locally advanced or metastatic urothelial carcinoma. The data were obtained in a study of PD-L1 blockade in urothelial cancer. Whole-study context: Dosed intravenously at 1,200 mg every 3 weeks, atezolizumab was initiated by patients around 2014. Samples came from 3 weeks, at the second dose, and 6 weeks into treatment. Overall study findings and caveats: Patients who had durable benefit saw their tumor-associated blood clones expand more at 3 weeks.

The assay was immunoSEQ multiplex PCR, and TCRdb's table has in-frame clones only and misses some. The data show about 56,000 clones, about 85% seen once. Germline-derived CDR1 and CDR2 are DFQATT and SNEGSKA (reference sequence). V shed 6 bases and J shed 6 bases, with 10 bases lying between them. The CDR3 sequence is 11 residues long. Sequencing used PBMCs, obtained around atezolizumab (anti-PD-L1) treatment. This chain links TRBV20-1 with TRBJ2-3; D is ambiguous. This clonotype originated in a man between 65 and 80 years old with urothelial cancer. CDR3 coding DNA: TGCAGTGCGCACAGTGTTGATACGCAGTATTTT. It is translated as CSAHSVDTQYF.